This TCR beta chain was retrieved from a study of STAT5B mutations in CD4+ large granular lymphocyte leukemia. In regard to this clone: Its antigen is unknown.

The V and J ends lost 1 base and 6 bases, in that order; junction bases with no gene match: 8. CDR1 and CDR2 (germline): LNHNV, YYDKDF (reference sequence). The CDR3 loop spans 16 amino acids. Study results and caveats: Compared with healthy controls (2/35), patient top clones favored TRBV06 (8/27). Main leukemic clonotypes were patient-specific, but roughly 26% appeared at low frequency elsewhere.

In the study's own analysis: Lowest detectable productive clonotype frequency was 2.59 x 10-5. Profiled with immunoSEQ multiplex PCR; TCRdb holds only in-frame clones, not every one. For V, J and clone size, that table is used; D and trimming come from the DNA. The table records around 26,000 clones, 70% to 80% of them present only once. Material: CD4+ T cells from blood buffy coats. V usage is TRBV15 and J usage is TRBJ2-4; 8 bases fit TRBD1. This receptor was obtained from a human donor in good health. The CDR3 DNA sequence: TGTGCCACCAGCAGAGTGGTTGAGACAGGGGCAAACATTCAGTACTTC. This codes for CATSRVVETGANIQYF.